This TCR beta chain comes out of a study of identical twins. Study observations and caveats: Beta out-of-frame sequences showed weaker excess sharing between twins. Insertions ran lower in abundant cord blood beta clonotypes, though not in memory repertoires. The study found that models underestimated out-of-frame TCR alpha sharing in monozygotic twins.

There are 15 residues in the CDR3. Trimming at V came to 3 bases and at J to 1 base, leaving 3 bases not matched to a gene. Germline assignment: CDR1 SGHRS and CDR2 YFSETQ. Many counts were recorded for this clonotype. Its antigen is as yet unknown. Carrying unique molecular identifiers, the cDNA also gained a universal primer site through template switching. TCRdb processed the 5' RACE reads anew with MiXCR; each CDR3 protein has one entry. The table includes nearly 250,000 distinct CDR3 sequences, approximately 7% detected once. The data were also submitted as part of a second study, on yellow fever vaccine responses in identical twins.

Material: memory (CD45RO+) T cells sorted from blood. J is TRBJ1-1 and V is TRBV5-1; the match to TRBD1 covers 10 bases. The receptor's source is a woman between 18 and 30 years old in good health. CDR3: CASSSGQGGNTEAFF. CDR3 bases: TGCGCCAGCAGCTCCGGACAGGGGGGGAACACTGAAGCTTTCTTT.